Listed below are T cell receptor beta chains from one sample, sequenced in a study of regulatory T cells in long-lasting Graves disease. A single record per CDR3 protein comes from TCRdb applying MiXCR to the multiplex PCR reads. The sample has roughly 430,000 distinct CDR3 sequences; about 16% are singletons. The sample also formed part of further work on T cells in Graves' hyperthyroidism and ophthalmopathy.

Here the sequenced sample was peripheral blood mononuclear cells (PBMCs), taken at new diagnosis, from a patient treated with antithyroid drugs. The receptor set was obtained from a woman aged 30 to 39 with Graves disease. Each CDR3 is given with its conserved first and last residue. A D gene is named only where the DNA matches it firmly. Not all rows give a size; the values are once, few, many and, for expanded clones, a class.

d_gene	j_gene	v_gene	abundance	CDR3nt	CDR3aa
TRBD2	TRBJ2-1	TRBV24-1	many	TGTGCCACCAGTGATTCTCTAGCGGGAGGATTTGAGCAGTTCTTC	CATSDSLAGGFEQFF
TRBD1	TRBJ2-4	TRBV27	few	TGTGCCAGTAAGCCAGGGACAGGGTCGAACATTCAGTACTTC	CASKPGTGSNIQYF
-	TRBJ2-5	TRBV28	once	TGTGCCAGCAGGAAGACTAGTGAAGAGACCCAGTACTTC	CASRKTSEETQYF
-	TRBJ1-2	TRBV20-1	few	TGCAGTGCTTCCGGGTTGCGCTATGGCTACACCTTC	CSASGLRYGYTF
-	TRBJ1-2	TRBV20-1	many	TGCAGTGCTAGGTCGATCCGAGGTATCTACACCTTC	CSARSIRGIYTF
-	TRBJ2-1	TRBV28	few	TGTGCCAGCAGACGTATGGCGGGTGAGCAGTTCTTC	CASRRMAGEQFF
-	TRBJ2-1	TRBV20-1	many	TGCAGTGCTCCGAGGGGTAGGGTGCAAAATGAGCAGTTCTTC	CSAPRGRVQNEQFF
TRBD2	TRBJ2-1	TRBV20-1	many	TGCAGTGCTAGACTCCTAGGAGCGGGAGTTGGGAATGAGCAGTTCTTC	CSARLLGAGVGNEQFF
-	TRBJ1-5	TRBV19	-	TGTGCCAGTAGTACCCCCGGGACATTCAGTCAGCCCCAGCATTTT	CASSTPGTFSQPQHF
-	TRBJ1-6	TRBV28	many	TGTGCCAGCAGTTTGGTCGATTCACCCCTCCACTTT	CASSLVDSPLHF
TRBD1	TRBJ1-2	TRBV25-1	-	TGTGCCAGCAGTGAATTAGGGGACAGACATCCCTATGGCTACACCTTC	CASSELGDRHPYGYTF
-	TRBJ2-1	TRBV27	many	TGTGCCAGCAGTTGGAAGGGGTCCCCCTACAATGAGCAGTTCTTC	CASSWKGSPYNEQFF